This TCR beta chain emerged from a study of blood T cells in healthy people across ages. V lost 5 bases, J lost 3 bases, and 19 bases lay in between. The CDR3 covers 16 residues. PCR was performed a second time for 7 to 11 cycles using a sample-barcoded 5' primer and a J-beta primer mix. TCRdb redid the calling of the 5' RACE reads with MiXCR, one entry per CDR3 protein. In the table there are more than 1,000,000 distinct CDR3 sequences, under 30% of which are singletons. Peripheral blood, around 9.4 milliliters per donor, was collected. These data are also associated with another study on T cells of mothers and their children. As that report states: Persisting microchimeric T cell clones went undetected.

What was sequenced was blood. The V and J genes are TRBV12-3 or TRBV12-4 and TRBJ2-5; tentatively, D is TRBD2 (6 bases). This TCR derives from a girl aged 2 to 9 in good health. CDR3 protein: CASSTPQWDLEETQYF. CDR3 nucleotides: TGTGCCAGCAGTACACCGCAATGGGACTTAGAAGAGACCCAGTACTTC.